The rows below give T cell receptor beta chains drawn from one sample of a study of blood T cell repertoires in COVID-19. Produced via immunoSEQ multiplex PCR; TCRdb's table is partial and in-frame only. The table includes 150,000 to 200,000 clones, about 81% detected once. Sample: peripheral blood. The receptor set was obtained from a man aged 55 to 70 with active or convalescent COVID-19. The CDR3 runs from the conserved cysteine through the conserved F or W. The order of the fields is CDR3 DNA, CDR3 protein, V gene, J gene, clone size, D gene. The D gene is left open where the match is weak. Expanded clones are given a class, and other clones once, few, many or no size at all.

TGTGCCAGCACCTCGGGGGGGGGCTACTCCCACGGCTATGGCTACACCTTC,CASTSGGGYSHGYGYTF,TRBV5-4,TRBJ1-2,.,.
TGCGCCAGCAGCTTGTACGGCGGGACGAACTACGAGCAGTACTTC,CASSLYGGTNYEQYF,TRBV5-1,TRBJ2-7,.,.
TGTGCCAGCAGCTTATCTGGCGGAGCCTACGAGCAGTACTTC,CASSLSGGAYEQYF,TRBV11-3,TRBJ2-7,once,.
.,CASSSSGSGVWDNEQFF,TRBV28,TRBJ2-1,.,.
TGTGCCAGCAGACCGGGACAGAACTCTGGAAACACCATATATTTT,CASRPGQNSGNTIYF,TRBV5-4,TRBJ1-3,.,TRBD1
TGCGCCAGCAGCAATGGGGACAGGGGTTCACCCCTCCACTTT,CASSNGDRGSPLHF,TRBV5-1,TRBJ1-6,.,TRBD1
TGTGCCATCAGTGAGTCGGGGCGACCCTACGAGCAGTACTTC,CAISESGRPYEQYF,TRBV10-3,TRBJ2-7,.,.
TGTGCCAGCAGCGCCGGGGAGCTGTTTTTT,CASSAGELFF,TRBV2,TRBJ2-2,.,.
TGCGCCAGCCAGCCCGATGGGCGTAGCACCGGGGAGCTGTTTTTT,CASQPDGRSTGELFF,TRBV5-1,TRBJ2-2,.,.
TGTGCCAGCAGTATCGCTAGCTCCTACAATGAGCAGTTCTTC,CASSIASSYNEQFF,TRBV2,TRBJ2-1,.,.
TGTGCCAGCAGCTTGGGACTCTTACACTGGGAGACCCAGTACTTC,CASSLGLLHWETQYF,TRBV7-2,TRBJ2-5,.,.
TGTGCCAGCAGCCAAGCCCTTACTAGCGGGGCCTGGGGGGGCGAGCAGTACTTC,CASSQALTSGAWGGEQYF,TRBV3-1/TRBV3-2,TRBJ2-7,.,TRBD2
TGTGCCACCAGCAGGGGGGAGGTTGAGCAGTTCTTC,CATSRGEVEQFF,TRBV15,TRBJ2-1,.,.
TGTGCCACCAGTTCCCCCAGCGACTATGGCTACACCTTC,CATSSPSDYGYTF,TRBV24-1,TRBJ1-2,.,.
TGTGCTAGTGGTTTCTCCCACATGAACACTGAAGCTTTCTTT,CASGFSHMNTEAFF,TRBV12-5,TRBJ1-1,.,.
TGTGCCAGCAGCGACGGGAACACAGATACGCAGTATTTT,CASSDGNTDTQYF,TRBV5-4,TRBJ2-3,.,.
TGTGCCAGTAGTATAGGCGGAGCCCGTAGCAATCAGCCCCAGCATTTT,CASSIGGARSNQPQHF,TRBV19,TRBJ1-5,.,.
TGTGCCAGCAGCTCCAGACTAGGTGAAGAGACCCAGTACTTC,CASSSRLGEETQYF,TRBV7-8,TRBJ2-5,.,.
TGCAGCGGGCGGGACAGAGATGACTATGGCTACACCTTC,CSGRDRDDYGYTF,TRBV29-1,TRBJ1-2,.,TRBD1
TGTGCCAGCAGTTACTCGAGAGACCCTAGGAGCGGGGAGCTGTTTTTT,CASSYSRDPRSGELFF,TRBV6-5,TRBJ2-2,.,.
TGTGCCAGCTCACTTCCGGGGGGATGGAACACTGAAGCTTTCTTT,CASSLPGGWNTEAFF,TRBV18,TRBJ1-1,.,.
TGTGCCAGCAGTTACGGTGACAGAGCTGGAAACACCATATATTTT,CASSYGDRAGNTIYF,TRBV6-6,TRBJ1-3,.,.
TGTGCCAGCACGGTCCTTGCTACCTACGAGCAGTACTTC,CASTVLATYEQYF,TRBV5-8,TRBJ2-7,.,.
TGTGCCAGCAGTGGACCCGGGACAGGAGGCCAAGAGACCCAGTACTTC,CASSGPGTGGQETQYF,TRBV6-1,TRBJ2-5,.,TRBD1
TGTGCCAGCAGCTTGGACTCGCAGGGCCCCTATGGCTACACCTTC,CASSLDSQGPYGYTF,TRBV5-4,TRBJ1-2,.,.
TGTGCCAGCAGCCTACAGGGTGCGTCTTTCTTT,CASSLQGASFF,TRBV3-1/TRBV3-2,TRBJ1-1,once,.
TGTGCCAGCAGCCAAGGGGACAGGGTTGGCGAAAAACTGTTTTTT,CASSQGDRVGEKLFF,TRBV4-2,TRBJ1-4,few,TRBD1
TGTGCCAGCAGCTTGGGGACTAGCGGGAGTACAAGGGATGAGCAGTTCTTC,CASSLGTSGSTRDEQFF,TRBV5-4,TRBJ2-1,.,TRBD2
TGTGCCAGCTCAAGTTCGGAGGTGGGGGCCTCCTACGAGCAGTACTTC,CASSSSEVGASYEQYF,TRBV18,TRBJ2-7,.,.
TGTGCCAGCAGCTCTAGGACAGACAGTCGAAACACCATATATTTT,CASSSRTDSRNTIYF,TRBV5-4,TRBJ1-3,.,.
TGTGCCAGCAGCTCCCGGGGGACAGGGGCGAGGGAGACCCAGTACTTC,CASSSRGTGARETQYF,TRBV5-6,TRBJ2-5,.,TRBD1
TGTGCCAGCAGTCCCCCGACTGGAGACGAGCAGTACTTC,CASSPPTGDEQYF,TRBV12-3/TRBV12-4,TRBJ2-7,.,.
TGTGCCAGCAGCCCGCGGGACAGGGGGTATGGAAACACCATATATTTT,CASSPRDRGYGNTIYF,TRBV3-1/TRBV3-2,TRBJ1-3,.,TRBD1
TGTGCCAGTGGAAGGACACGGGTGGACTATGGCTACACCTTC,CASGRTRVDYGYTF,TRBV19,TRBJ1-2,once,.
TGTGCCAGTAGTATAGACTATTTTATGAACACTGAAGCTTTCTTT,CASSIDYFMNTEAFF,TRBV19,TRBJ1-1,few,.
TGTGCCAGCAGTCCATCAACTATAGCGGGGACCGACTACGAGCAGTACTTC,CASSPSTIAGTDYEQYF,TRBV28,TRBJ2-7,few,TRBD2
TGCGCCAGCAGCTTGGACGCTGGTAGTGAGGGGGAGCTGTTTTTT,CASSLDAGSEGELFF,TRBV5-1,TRBJ2-2,.,.
TGCGCCAGCAGCTTGGAGGCAGGGGTGGGCACTGAAGCTTTCTTT,CASSLEAGVGTEAFF,TRBV5-1,TRBJ1-1,.,.
TGTGCCACCAGTGACCCCCTCAACTATGGCTACACCTTC,CATSDPLNYGYTF,TRBV24-1,TRBJ1-2,.,.
TGTGCCATCATGTGGGGAGCGGGGGAGGGAGATACGCAGTATTTT,CAIMWGAGEGDTQYF,TRBV6-5,TRBJ2-3,.,TRBD2
TGTGCCAGCTCACCAACGACAGGGCTCTCCTACGAGCAGTACTTC,CASSPTTGLSYEQYF,TRBV18,TRBJ2-7,.,TRBD1
TGTGCCAGCAGTGAAGCCTTTGGGGGCGATGAGCAGTTCTTC,CASSEAFGGDEQFF,TRBV2,TRBJ2-1,.,.
TGTGCCAGCAGCCTCTCTGGCGGGGGGGTTTATGAGCAGTTCTTC,CASSLSGGGVYEQFF,TRBV3-1/TRBV3-2,TRBJ2-1,.,TRBD2
TGTGCCAGCAGTTACGCGGACACAATGAACACTGAAGCTTTCTTT,CASSYADTMNTEAFF,TRBV6-5,TRBJ1-1,.,.
TGTGCCAGCAGTAGCGGGGGGGATACGCAGTATTTT,CASSSGGDTQYF,TRBV12-3/TRBV12-4,TRBJ2-3,few,TRBD2
TGTGCCAGCAGTTCGTCTAGCGGGAGTTACACCGGGGAGCTGTTTTTT,CASSSSSGSYTGELFF,TRBV27,TRBJ2-2,.,TRBD2
TGCGCCAGCAGCTTCTCAGGTTACACTGAAGCTTTCTTT,CASSFSGYTEAFF,TRBV5-1,TRBJ1-1,.,.
TGTGCCAGCAGTTTGGGCAGGGGAATCTCCTACGAGCAGTACTTC,CASSLGRGISYEQYF,TRBV28,TRBJ2-7,.,.
TGTGCCAGCAGACTAGCGGTTAACACCGGGGAGCTGTTTTTT,CASRLAVNTGELFF,TRBV14,TRBJ2-2,.,TRBD2
TGTGCCAGCAGCGCTAACAGGGGGCCCCAAGAGACCCAGTACTTC,CASSANRGPQETQYF,TRBV14,TRBJ2-5,.,TRBD1
TGTGCCAGCAGGGAGGACAGGGTATCCACTGAAGCTTTCTTT,CASREDRVSTEAFF,TRBV6-5,TRBJ1-1,.,TRBD1
TGTGCCAGCAGCTTTACTCCCTTGCCGATGAACACTGAAGCTTTCTTT,CASSFTPLPMNTEAFF,TRBV7-3,TRBJ1-1,.,.
TGCGCCAGCAGCTTGGGACAGGGGGCGCGGTACGACGCTGGCTACACCTTC,CASSLGQGARYDAGYTF,TRBV5-1,TRBJ1-2,.,TRBD1
TGTGCCAGCAGCCCTTATCGGGGGACGCAGTATTTT,CASSPYRGTQYF,TRBV7-2,TRBJ2-3,.,.
TGTGCCAGCAGATGGGGCCCAGACAATGAGCAGTTCTTC,CASRWGPDNEQFF,TRBV6-6,TRBJ2-1,.,.
TGTGCCAGCAGCGAGCACGGCACCGGGGAGCTGTTTTTT,CASSEHGTGELFF,TRBV2,TRBJ2-2,.,.
TGTGCCAGCAGCTTGGAGCGGGCCCGAGGTTACAATGAGCAGTTCTTC,CASSLERARGYNEQFF,TRBV5-5,TRBJ2-1,.,.